The TCR beta chain under discussion was sequenced for a study of cytomegalovirus exposure and HLA in healthy donors. This clone was seen once. The ends lost 3 bases at V and 5 bases at J; junction bases unmatched: 8. CDR1 and CDR2 (germline): SGHRS, YFSETQ. CDR3 size: 15 residues. Amplification used 60 Vbeta primers and 13 Jbeta primers. Only in-frame clones appear in the TCRdb table, and some are missing; sequencing was by immunoSEQ multiplex PCR. The sample lists 100,000 to 120,000 clones, about 78% seen once, with around 5.8% in the top ten. Material for sequencing was PBMCs. The clonotype comes from a woman aged 25 to 39 in good health and CMV-seropositive. The chain is built from TRBV5-1 and TRBJ2-1, with 7 bases fitting TRBD1. This CDR3 is CASSYSGTANNEQFF. CDR3 in DNA: TGCGCCAGCAGCTACTCCGGGACAGCCAACAATGAGCAGTTCTTC.